These 20 T cell receptor beta chains were sequenced from one sample in a study of shared clonotypes between healthy human individuals. CD45RO-negative CD8 cells positively selected for CCR7 made up the naive population, which excluded terminally differentiated effector memory CD45RA+ cells. Sequencing used immunoSEQ multiplex PCR; TCRdb keeps in-frame clones, though not all of them. The table has around 550,000 clones, 85% to 95% seen once. The sequenced sample consisted of naive CD8+ T cells sorted from blood. The receptors here all came from a young woman in good health.

The CDR3 DNA is TGTGCCAGCAGCCCGGCCCAGGGCCACGAGCAGTACTTC. Its translation: CASSPAQGHEQYF. The rearrangement links TRBV13 to TRBJ2-5, with TRBD1 as a possible D gene (5 bases). The DNA end favors TRBJ2-7, so the J call may be wrong. CDR1 is PRHDT, CDR2 FYEKMQ, per germline (reference sequence). The CDR3 contains 13 residues.

V gene TRBV2 combines with J gene TRBJ2-1; D is ambiguous. CDR1 and CDR2 from the germline V gene are SNHLY and FYNNEI. V was pared by 9 bases and J by 0 bases, with 15 bases between. This CDR3 contains 15 residues. Written as DNA, the CDR3 is TGTGCCAGGGGCCCCCGAGCGAGCTCCTACAATGAGCAGTTCTTC. This codes for CARGPRASSYNEQFF.

The rearrangement joins TRBV2 to TRBJ2-7, with D uncertain. Trimming removed 2 bases from V and 3 bases from J, with 2 bases in between. Germline-derived CDR1 and CDR2 are SNHLY and FYNNEI. The CDR3 is 11 amino acids. The CDR3 protein is CASSEIYEQYF. Here the CDR3 DNA reads TGTGCCAGCAGTGAAATCTACGAGCAGTACTTC. Based on the CDR3 plus reference TRBV2 and TRBJ2-7, the full variable domain is EPEVTQTPSHQVTQMGQEVILRCVPISNHLYFYWYRQILGQKVEFLVSFYNNEISEKSEIFDDQFSVERPDGSNFTLKIRSTKLEDSAMYFCASSEIYEQYFGPGTRLTVT.

The CDR3 loop is CASSPTGFRDTQYF. The CDR3, as DNA: TGTGCCAGCAGCCCGACCGGGTTCCGGGATACGCAGTATTTT. The J gene is TRBJ2-3, the V gene TRBV7-8, with D hard to call. The CDR3 consists of 14 residues. The V gene lost 5 bases and the J gene lost 6 bases, with 15 bases spanning the gap. Germline CDR1 reads SGHVS; CDR2 reads FQNEAQ.

This chain connects TRBV28 to TRBJ1-2; 8 bases match TRBD1. CDR3 length equals 16 residues. CDR1 and CDR2 (germline): MDHEN, SYDVKM. V shed 4 bases and J 6 bases; nucleotides not matched to a gene: 13. Here the CDR3 DNA reads TGTGCCAGCAGTTCTCGGGACAGGTGGAGAACGGATGGCTACACCTTC. The encoded protein is CASSSRDRWRTDGYTF.

The chain has TRBV27 and TRBJ1-1; the D gene is possibly TRBD1 (5 bases). This CDR3 region has 16 residues. V was clipped by 6 bases and J by 0 bases, with 17 bases between them. The germline CDR1 and CDR2 sequences are MNHEY and SMNVEV (reference sequence). The CDR3 sequence is CASSPDPGGVNTEAFF. Here the CDR3 DNA reads TGTGCCAGCAGCCCGGACCCCGGAGGGGTGAACACTGAAGCTTTCTTT.

V gene TRBV30 combines with J gene TRBJ2-7; a weak D match, TRBD1 (5 bases). This CDR3 has 13 residues. The germline gives CDR1 GTSNPN, CDR2 SVGIG (reference sequence). V gave up 0 bases and J gave up 5 bases, with 11 bases separating them. CDR3 bases: TGTGCCTGGAGTGTTTCAGGGCTCCACGAGCAGTACTTC. Encoded protein: CAWSVSGLHEQYF. The whole variable domain, remainder taken from reference TRBV30 and TRBJ2-7, is SQTIHQWPATLVQPVGSPLSLECTVEGTSNPNLYWYRQAAGRGLQLLFYSVGIGQISSEVPQNLSASRPQDRQFILSSKKLLLSDSGFYLCAWSVSGLHEQYFGPGTRLTVT.

The chain carries TRBV15 and TRBJ2-1; D may be TRBD1 (5 bases). The V end was cut by 7 bases, the J end by 8 bases, with 12 bases between. The germline V gene has CDR1 LNHNV and CDR2 YYDKDF (reference sequence). CDR3 length: 12 amino acids. CDR3 DNA: TGTGCCACCAACGAGGACAACGATGAGCAGTTCTTC. Translation: CATNEDNDEQFF.

The rearrangement links TRBV5-4 to TRBJ2-1, with D possibly being TRBD2 (6 bases). The CDR3 runs 14 residues. Trimming left V 6 bases short and J 1 base short, with 11 bases between. Germline loops: CDR1 SGHNT, CDR2 YYREEE (reference sequence). CDR3 region: CASTRRGSYNEQFF. DNA of the CDR3: TGTGCCAGCACCCGGCGGGGATCCTACAATGAGCAGTTCTTC.

A single count supports this clone. The chain employs TRBV28 and TRBJ1-2; D is ambiguous. Germline CDR1 MDHEN, CDR2 SYDVKM. With 5 bases removed from V and 4 bases from J, the gap between germline ends came to 17 bases. This CDR3 spans 15 amino acids. The CDR3 reads CASSIQGSSSYGYTF. The CDR3 DNA sequence: TGTGCCAGCAGTATCCAAGGTTCATCGAGCTATGGCTACACCTTC.

This chain links TRBV28 with TRBJ2-3, with no clear D. Between the trimmed V and J ends, which lost 5 bases and 7 bases, there was a span of 10 bases. This CDR3 spans 12 amino acids. Germline V lookup: CDR1 MDHEN, CDR2 SYDVKM. This chain's CDR3 is CASSSTGNTQYF. CDR3 DNA sequence: TGTGCCAGCAGTAGCACTGGGAATACGCAGTATTTT. Full variable domain (remainder filled in from reference TRBV28 and TRBJ2-3): DVKVTQSSRYLVKRTGEKVFLECVQDMDHENMFWYRQDPGLGLRLIYFSYDVKMKEKGDIPEGYSVSREKKERFSLILESASTNQTSMYLCASSSTGNTQYFGPGTRLTVL.

The rearrangement joins TRBV4-1 to TRBJ2-2; D possibly corresponds to TRBD2 (6 bases). The germline V gene encodes CDR1 MGHRA and CDR2 YSYEKL. V lost 4 bases to trimming and J lost 0 bases, with 15 bases between them. This CDR3 region has 17 residues. As DNA, the CDR3 is TGCGCCAGCAGCCCCGGAGGGTGGCAGCCGAACACCGGGGAGCTGTTTTTT. This encodes CASSPGGWQPNTGELFF.

This clone was seen only once. V is TRBV7-6 and J is TRBJ2-7, with a tentative D call TRBD2 (6 bases). This CDR3 spans 17 amino acids. V lost 3 bases and J 0 bases, leaving 18 bases between the germline ends. Germline lookup yields CDR1 SGHVS and CDR2 FNYEAQ. The CDR3 coding sequence is TGTGCCAGCAGCTTGATGGGACTTTCGGCGGGCTCCTACGAGCAGTACTTC. Its translation is CASSLMGLSAGSYEQYF.

The chain links TRBV6-5 to TRBJ2-7; D not certain. Trimming removed 6 bases from V and 3 bases from J, with 9 bases in between. CDR3 length equals 12 residues. Germline V CDR1 and CDR2: MNHEY, SVGAGI. CDR3 residues: CASRQSDYEQYF. CDR3 DNA sequence: TGTGCCAGCAGACAATCCGACTACGAGCAGTACTTC.

The chain uses TRBV6-6 and TRBJ2-5; D call uncertain. The V end lost 0 bases, the J end lost 5 bases, and 7 bases lay between the germline ends. This CDR3 comprises 13 residues. CDR1 is MNHNY and CDR2 is SVGAGI in the germline V gene (reference sequence). In DNA, the CDR3 is TGTGCCAGCAGTTACTCGGCCGCGGAGACCCAGTACTTC. Its translation is CASSYSAAETQYF.

The chain recombines TRBV10-2 with TRBJ2-1, with TRBD1 as a possible D gene (6 bases). Looked up from germline, CDR1 is WSHSY and CDR2 is SAAADI. V shed 0 bases and J shed 0 bases, with 15 bases lying between them. The CDR3 is 18 residues long. The CDR3 loop reads CASSESPDSWSSYNEQFF. The CDR3 nucleotides are TGCGCCAGCAGTGAGTCCCCGGACAGCTGGAGCTCCTACAATGAGCAGTTCTTC.

In regard to this clone: Other nucleotide sequences from this sample produce the same CDR3. The chain carries TRBV5-1 and TRBJ2-1, with D possibly TRBD1 on 5 matching bases. V was pared by 0 bases and J by 1 base, with 5 bases between. This CDR3 is 14 amino acids long. The germline CDR1 and CDR2 sequences are SGHRS and YFSETQ. The CDR3 protein is CASSLDRSYNEQFF. CDR3 DNA sequence: TGCGCCAGCAGCTTGGACAGGTCCTACAATGAGCAGTTCTTC.

The chain couples TRBV30 to TRBJ2-7, with 10 positions matching TRBD2. Germline V gene data show CDR1 as GTSNPN and CDR2 as SVGIG (reference sequence). The ends lost 2 bases at V and 1 base at J; junction bases unmatched: 5. The CDR3 has 15 residues. In DNA form, the CDR3 reads TGTGCCTGGAGTCCGGGAGCGGGAGGGTCCTACGAGCAGTACTTC. Translated, it gives CAWSPGAGGSYEQYF.

In nucleotides, the CDR3 is TGCGCCAGCAGCCAAGGGGAAGGGGGCCCCTACGAGCAGTACTTC. Translating it yields CASSQGEGGPYEQYF. The rearrangement uses TRBV4-1 and TRBJ2-7, with TRBD1 identical over 7 bases. V dropped 1 base and J dropped 2; count of bases not matched to a gene: 5. This CDR3 contains 15 residues. Germline values: CDR1 MGHRA, CDR2 YSYEKL.

The J gene is TRBJ2-5, the V gene TRBV7-9, with a tentative D call TRBD1 (5 bases). CDR3 size: 13 residues. Trimming cost V 4 bases and J 5 bases, with 11 bases left between them. Per germline, CDR1 SEHNR and CDR2 FQNEAQ (reference sequence). The CDR3 DNA reads as TGTGCCAGCAGCTCCCGACAGTTGGAGACCCAGTACTTC. It encodes CASSSRQLETQYF.